This T cell receptor beta chain was recovered during a study of response to subunit inactivated influenza vaccine. Study-level findings and limits: Authors suggested that a seasonal influenza vaccination recruits few new T cells each time.

The CDR3 contains 15 residues. The germline gives CDR1 SGHRS, CDR2 YFSETQ. V lost 0 bases, J lost 3 bases, and 9 bases lay in between. TCRdb independently ran MiXCR on the RT-PCR reads; one entry per CDR3 protein. The sample has some 850,000 distinct CDR3 sequences; approximately 18% are singletons. About this clonotype: The antigen remains undetermined.

The rearrangement joins TRBV5-1 to TRBJ2-2; D is perhaps TRBD1 (6 bases). The TCR was taken from a man aged 45-65 years who received an inactivated influenza vaccine. This material consisted of PBMCs from blood, taken less than 6 days after vaccination. CDR3 DNA sequence: TGCGCCAGCAGCTTGGGGGACATCGACACCGGGGAGCTGTTTTTT. As protein: CASSLGDIDTGELFF.